This TCR beta chain was documented in a study of brain T cells in children with intractable seizures. The method was immunoSEQ multiplex PCR; TCRdb's version includes in-frame clones alone and lacks a portion of them. The sample comprises about 340,000 clones, 93% of which are singletons, and around 5% rests with the top ten. V lost 3 bases, J lost 7 bases, and 7 bases lay in between. The CDR3 contains 11 residues. Time point specified: blood from clinic visit 5 months post-surgery; TSC patient then seizure free. Only cases whose brain tissue showed the highest T cell transcript signatures were sequenced. Before surgery, patients took at least one anti-epileptic drug.

This specimen consisted of peripheral blood, obtained 4 to 6 months after surgery. The V and J genes are TRBV12-3 or TRBV12-4 and TRBJ2-7, with D uncertain. This TCR derives from a boy under two years old with tuberous sclerosis and intractable seizures. The CDR3 sequence: CASSFQVEQYF. In DNA form, the CDR3 reads TGTGCCAGCAGTTTCCAAGTGGAGCAGTACTTC.